The 16 T cell receptor beta chains presented below share a single source sample, sequenced in a study of shared clonotypes between healthy human individuals. The data were produced by immunoSEQ multiplex PCR, yet TCRdb's version contains in-frame clones alone and is incomplete. The table records roughly 2.5 million clones, roughly nine tenths of them present only once. Sequencing was done on a sample of naive CD4+ T cells sorted from blood. Subset defined: CD45RA+ positively selected. The receptors stem from a man younger than 35 in good health.

This rearrangement joins TRBV7-2 to TRBJ2-7, with D unresolved. Germline CDR1 is SGHTA and CDR2 is FQGNSA. Trimming removed 5 bases at V and 5 bases at J, with 16 bases between. This CDR3 has 14 amino acids. CDR3 residues: CASSPRDPSNEQYF. DNA of the CDR3: TGTGCCAGCAGCCCGAGAGATCCTTCCAACGAGCAGTACTTC.

The rearrangement links TRBV6-1 to TRBJ2-3, with TRBD1 matching over 7 bases. Per germline, CDR1 MNHNS and CDR2 SASEGT. Unmatched junction bases numbered 7, after V lost 6 bases and J lost 1 base. This CDR3 has 15 residues. CDR3 in amino acids: CASRIGQGGTDTQYF. CDR3 sequence (DNA): TGTGCCAGCAGGATAGGGCAGGGGGGCACAGATACGCAGTATTTT.

Points on this clone: The junction shows a germline mismatch at one end, possibly a read error. The rearrangement joins TRBV7-7 to TRBJ2-5, with no clear D. CDR1 is SSHAT, CDR2 FNYEAQ, per germline (reference sequence). The CDR3 runs 16 residues. CDR3: CASSSNPPGKGETQYF. CDR3 bases: TGTGCTAGCAGCTCTAACCCCCCAGGAAAGGGAGAGACCCAGTACTTC.

The chain employs TRBV6-1 and TRBJ2-7, with a possible D match to TRBD1 (6 bases). Trimming cost V 5 bases and J 7 bases, with 12 bases left between them. The CDR3 is made up of 12 amino acids. Germline values: CDR1 MNHNS, CDR2 SASEGT. In DNA form, the CDR3 reads TGTGCCAGCAGTTCAACAGGGAGTGAGCAGTACTTC. Translation gives CASSSTGSEQYF.

This clone showed up just a few times. This sample includes further DNA sequences coding for the same CDR3. The V and J genes are TRBV5-1 and TRBJ2-1, with 10 bases fitting TRBD2. The CDR3 is made up of 15 amino acids. V lost 0 bases, J lost 3 bases, and 0 bases stayed unmatched. CDR1 and CDR2 from the germline V gene are SGHRS and YFSETQ. The CDR3, as DNA: TGCGCCAGCAGCTTGGGGACTAGCGGCTACAATGAGCAGTTCTTC. This translates into CASSLGTSGYNEQFF. The variable domain in full, with the rest retrieved from reference TRBV5-1 and TRBJ2-1, is KAGVTQTPRYLIKTRGQQVTLSCSPISGHRSVSWYQQTPGQGLQFLFEYFSETQRNKGNFPGRFSGRQFSNSRSEMNVSTLELGDSALYLCASSLGTSGYNEQFFGPGTRLTVL.

This chain joins TRBV9 and TRBJ1-4; D call uncertain. Germline V CDR1 and CDR2: SGDLS, YYNGEE. Trimming took 0 bases from V and 4 from J, leaving 10 bases between them. The CDR3 consists of 15 residues. The CDR3 here is CASSVGTENNEKLFF. Written as DNA, the CDR3 is TGTGCCAGCAGCGTAGGTACAGAGAATAATGAAAAACTGTTTTTT. The variable domain in full, completed from reference TRBV9 and TRBJ1-4, reads DSGVTQTPKHLITATGQRVTLRCSPRSGDLSVYWYQQSLDQGLQFLIQYYNGEERAKGNILERFSAQQFPDLHSELNLSSLELGDSALYFCASSVGTENNEKLFFGSGTQLSVL.

The V gene is TRBV7-8, the J gene TRBJ2-1, with D maybe TRBD2 (6 bases). This CDR3 region has 10 residues. Germline V gene data show CDR1 as SGHVS and CDR2 as FQNEAQ. The V end lost 8 bases, the J end lost 15 bases, and 14 bases lay between the germline ends. The CDR3 coding sequence is TGTGCCAGCGGGACTGCGAGCTCGTTCTTC. This gives the protein CASGTASSFF.

The V call is TRBV7-2, the J call TRBJ2-3; weak D call: TRBD1 (6 bases). This CDR3 is built from 15 residues. CDR1 is SGHTA, CDR2 FQGNSA, per germline. V was clipped by 3 bases and J by 2 bases, with 12 bases between them. CDR3 loop: CASSFGQTHTDTQYF. For the CDR3, the DNA is TGTGCCAGCAGCTTCGGACAGACCCACACAGATACGCAGTATTTT.

The chain joins TRBV18 to TRBJ1-2, with no clear D. Germline V lookup: CDR1 KGHSH, CDR2 LQKENI. V was pared by 4 bases and J by 4 bases, with 13 bases between. CDR3 length: 14 amino acids. The CDR3 nucleotides are TGTGCCAGCTCACTCAAGGAAAGCTCCTATGGCTACACCTTC. Residues: CASSLKESSYGYTF.

The genes are TRBV5-1 and TRBJ2-4; TRBD2 is a possible D gene (5 bases). V gave up 1 base and J gave up 8 bases, with 7 bases separating them. CDR1 and CDR2 (germline): SGHRS, YFSETQ. The CDR3 has 12 amino acids. The CDR3 is CASSLPGDIQYF. The CDR3, as DNA: TGCGCCAGCAGCTTGCCCGGGGACATTCAGTACTTC.

The chain joins TRBV2 to TRBJ2-1; 7 positions match TRBD1. This CDR3 comprises 15 residues. CDR1 is SNHLY and CDR2 is FYNNEI in the germline V gene. The trim removed 6 bases at V and 8 bases at J, leaving 13 bases unmatched. CDR3 sequence: CASSLDQTGFDEQFF. The CDR3 region has the DNA TGTGCCAGCAGCCTAGATCAGACAGGGTTCGATGAGCAGTTCTTC. Full variable domain (rest looked up from reference TRBV2 and TRBJ2-1): EPEVTQTPSHQVTQMGQEVILRCVPISNHLYFYWYRQILGQKVEFLVSFYNNEISEKSEIFDDQFSVERPDGSNFTLKIRSTKLEDSAMYFCASSLDQTGFDEQFFGPGTRLTVL.

CDR3 region: CASRFGQNTEAFF. The CDR3 region has the DNA TGTGCCAGCAGGTTCGGACAGAACACTGAAGCTTTCTTT. This chain connects TRBV5-4 to TRBJ1-1; possibly TRBD1 for D (5 bases). This CDR3 contains 13 residues. Trimming left V 5 bases short and J 1 base short, with 9 bases between. Per germline, CDR1 SGHNT and CDR2 YYREEE (reference sequence).

The chain has TRBV7-2 and TRBJ1-1; D is unclear. Per germline, CDR1 SGHTA and CDR2 FQGNSA. V was cut by 3 bases and J by 1 base, with 9 bases left in between. This CDR3 spans 14 amino acids. The CDR3 bases are TGTGCCAGCAGCTTTGGGGTCCCGAACACTGAAGCTTTCTTT. This gives the protein CASSFGVPNTEAFF.

To note about this clone: The sample has other DNA sequences that encode this CDR3 too. This chain connects TRBV25-1 to TRBJ2-2; TRBD1 or TRBD2 may be the D gene (6 bases each). Per the germline V gene, CDR1 is MGHDK and CDR2 is SYGVNS. The CDR3 extends over 16 amino acids. Trimming took off 2 bases at V and 6 bases at J, with 16 bases between the two ends. This CDR3 reads CASSEPGGLGSGELFF. CDR3 bases: TGTGCCAGCAGTGAACCTGGGGGGCTGGGGTCCGGGGAGCTGTTTTTT.

Only a few counts were recorded for this clone. This chain joins TRBV15 and TRBJ2-2; 8 bases agree with TRBD1. Germline V lookup: CDR1 LNHNV, CDR2 YYDKDF (reference sequence). The CDR3 extends over 16 amino acids. V lost 2 bases, J lost 4 bases, and 6 bases stayed unmatched. Here the CDR3 DNA reads TGTGCCACCAGCAGACCCGGACAGGGCCCCACCGGGGAGCTGTTTTTT. This gives the protein CATSRPGQGPTGELFF.

This clone was observed a few times. The same CDR3 is also encoded by other DNA sequences in this sample. The chain carries TRBV28 and TRBJ1-5, with D possibly TRBD1 on 5 matching bases. There are 14 residues in the CDR3. Trimming pared 8 bases from V and 0 bases from J, leaving 11 bases between. CDR1 MDHEN and CDR2 SYDVKM come from the germline V gene. The CDR3 here is CASRDSYSNQPQHF. CDR3 nucleotides: TGTGCCAGCCGCGACAGTTATAGCAATCAGCCCCAGCATTTT.